This TCR beta chain was captured in a study of shared clonotypes between healthy human individuals. At the level of the study: A couple of female and three male donors aged 18 to 49 were enrolled. Three CD4 naive, three CD4 memory, two CD8 naive and one CD8 memory plate were used per donor.

Researchers ran the assay at a deep level. Sequenced by immunoSEQ multiplex PCR; TCRdb stores in-frame clones only, minus some. Of approximately 530,000 clones detected, 90% to 96% appear once; the ten largest clones hold approximately 0.06%. The germline V gene encodes CDR1 MNHNS and CDR2 SASEGT. CDR3 size: 13 residues. The germline V and J ends were trimmed by 10 bases and 3 bases, with 12 bases remaining between them. Sequenced sample: naive CD4+ T cells sorted from blood. The subset here: CD45RA+ positively selected. The TCR comes from a woman in her thirties in good health. The chain carries TRBV6-1 and TRBJ2-2, with TRBD1 as a possible D gene (5 bases). DNA of the CDR3: TGTGCCACGACAGACACCGACACCGGGGAGCTGTTTTTT. It translates to CATTDTDTGELFF.